This is a list of T cell receptor beta chains from one sample in a study of naive and memory T cell subsets. TCRdb re-called the UMI-ligation and nested PCR reads with MiXCR, one entry per CDR3 protein. The sample holds about 90,000 distinct CDR3 sequences; over 7% are singletons and the top ten take about 1.6%. Sequencing was carried out using central memory CD4+ T cells from blood. These receptors were obtained from a human donor in good health. CDR3s include the opening cysteine and the closing phenylalanine or tryptophan. The D gene is left open where the match is weak. Size is omitted from some rows. Given values are once, few, many or a class for expanded clones.

TRBV6-5	many	-	TRBJ1-6	CASRDGSYNSPLHF
TRBV14	few	TRBD2	TRBJ2-1	CASSQAKRGGSYEQFF
TRBV6-5	few	-	TRBJ1-5	CASGNGFQPQHF
TRBV6-6	-	-	TRBJ1-1	CASSQGSKNTEAFF
TRBV13	-	-	TRBJ1-5	CASSFGTGRTEPQHF
TRBV19	many	-	TRBJ1-5	CASKDAGRPNQPQHF
TRBV6-1	few	-	TRBJ1-1	CASSVYRDSTEAFF
TRBV3-1	-	-	TRBJ2-7	CASSRYSAEQYF
TRBV20-1	-	TRBD2	TRBJ2-1	CSAINSGSSEQFF
TRBV28	-	TRBD2	TRBJ2-3	CASRAQGLLIGADTQYF
TRBV27	few	-	TRBJ1-5	CASSFNGQPQHF
TRBV6-2/TRBV6-3	-	-	TRBJ2-7	CASRGGTYEQYF
TRBV7-2	many	TRBD2	TRBJ2-3	CASSPQVAGGPGDTQYF
TRBV7-6	-	-	TRBJ1-1	CASRGGERGTEAFF
TRBV7-2	many	TRBD1	TRBJ1-1	CASSPEGQGNTEAFF
TRBV9	many	-	TRBJ2-1	CASSPAAGAGNEQFF
TRBV12-3/TRBV12-4	many	-	TRBJ2-5	CASSRYKQETQYF
TRBV27	many	TRBD1	TRBJ2-3	CASSLWDRPDTQYF
TRBV18	many	-	TRBJ1-1	CASSPVMPRQGTHRVNTEAFF
TRBV5-1	-	TRBD2	TRBJ2-3	CASSLRLAGGGSDTQYF
TRBV20-1	many	-	TRBJ1-3	CSAPRGTRSGNTIYF
TRBV9	many	TRBD1	TRBJ1-2	CASGGTGAYGYTF
TRBV30	-	-	TRBJ1-2	CAWSPQQGYGYTF
TRBV3-1	medium-sized	-	TRBJ1-3	CASSHGNTIYF
TRBV13	few	-	TRBJ1-1	CASSLPQGPLMNTEAFF
TRBV20-1	many	TRBD1	TRBJ1-1	CSASGTGGFGNTEAFF
TRBV10-3	many	-	TRBJ2-5	CAISPISDEGAETQYF
TRBV12-3/TRBV12-4	few	-	TRBJ2-7	CASSSGTREQYF
TRBV7-2	many	-	TRBJ1-6	CASSFDAHSPLHF
TRBV4-3	-	TRBD1	TRBJ2-2	CASSQALVDRDTGELFF
TRBV12-3/TRBV12-4	many	-	TRBJ1-5	CASTSEDTNQPQHF
TRBV7-2	few	-	TRBJ1-5	CASSSQGHSNQPQHF
TRBV15	many	TRBD1	TRBJ1-2	CATSTRTGLNYGYTF
TRBV6-1	many	TRBD2	TRBJ2-1	CASTQGLAGREQFF
TRBV28	few	TRBD1	TRBJ1-4	CASSSLTGAFEKLFF
TRBV7-2	many	TRBD2	TRBJ2-1	CASSTTSADNEQFF
TRBV28	many	-	TRBJ1-2	CASSSGTLNYGYTF
TRBV4-3	-	TRBD1	TRBJ2-1	CASSQDRRTGVNEQFF
TRBV18	many	-	TRBJ2-2	CASTKTGELFF
TRBV7-8	-	TRBD1	TRBJ2-7	CASSLRDRVNYEQYF
TRBV12-3/TRBV12-4	many	-	TRBJ2-7	CASSLNPGYRSEQYF
TRBV20-1	many	-	TRBJ1-1	CSARDRASRVTEAFF
TRBV20-1	-	-	TRBJ2-7	CSSRDGRGYEQYF
TRBV7-2	many	-	TRBJ2-5	CASSLAKQAGTQYF